Reported below is one T cell receptor beta chain. Its antigen is unknown. This sample was taken from a study of cytomegalovirus exposure and HLA in healthy donors. Study outcomes and limitations: About 87% or about 30% of the time was how often most TCR beta V segments were productive, according to an earlier analysis. Presence/absence comparisons presumed near-even sequencing depth among donors.

PCR involved 60 Vbeta and 13 Jbeta primers. The table came from immunoSEQ multiplex PCR; TCRdb's copy has only in-frame clones and leaves some out. Of 90,000 to 130,000 clones in the sample, roughly four fifths are singletons; the top ten hold around 1.3%. This CDR3 is 17 amino acids long. CDR1 and CDR2 from the germline V gene are WNHNN and SYGVQD (reference sequence). J was trimmed by 8 bases and V by 7 bases; bases with no gene match: 18. This TCR was recovered from a woman aged 25-40 years in good health and CMV-seronegative. The J gene is TRBJ2-1, the V gene TRBV10-1; 9 bases are a match to TRBD1. Sequencing used PBMCs. The CDR3 sequence: CASTTIRLGQGGDEQFF. The CDR3 DNA reads TGCGCCAGCACTACTATCCGGTTGGGACAGGGAGGCGATGAGCAGTTCTTC.